The T cell receptor (beta chain) described here comes from a study of T cells in localized non-small cell lung cancer. Study-level results: Higher blood T cell density went with longer overall survival. The appearance of a median roughly 53 of the top 100 tumor clones was seen in adjacent lung. Analysis by sequencing included only one tumor region, so heterogeneity remains possible.

The V gene end was trimmed by 6 bases and the J gene end by 7 bases; junction bases not matched to a gene: 20. Germline CDR1 reads SQVTM; CDR2 reads ANQGSEA. The CDR3 is 16 amino acids. The count of this clone is one. What it binds is not known. The repertoire was sequenced with immunoSEQ multiplex PCR; TCRdb's copy has only in-frame clones and lacks some. The sample holds approximately 30,000 clones, 70% to 90% seen once. This clonotype was sampled from a woman aged 18 to 49 with stage I lung adenocarcinoma. The chain combines TRBV29-1 with TRBJ1-2; 7 nucleotides match TRBD1. Here the sequenced sample was peripheral blood, taken before any cancer treatment. CDR3 protein: CSVGGVWDRPDSGYTF. The CDR3 nucleotides read TGCAGCGTCGGTGGGGTGTGGGACAGACCAGATAGTGGCTACACCTTC.